The TCR beta chain described here comes from a study of blood T cell repertoires in COVID-19. Overall study: Acute-phase and convalescent COVID-19 samples originated in the United States, Italy and Spain. In each case, the material was cDNA or gDNA derived from T cells, B-cell-depleted T cells, or PBMCs.

In the source study's methods: Nucleated cell number was recorded as an estimate derived from reference gene primer amplification. Profiling relied on immunoSEQ multiplex PCR, and the TCRdb table lists in-frame clones only, not all of them. D and trimming were read from the DNA, whereas the V and J calls and clone size are those reported in that table. This repertoire shows fewer than 650,000 clones, 85% to 90% found once; its top ten account for around 7.8%. Regarding this clone: Other DNA sequences in the same sample also yield this CDR3.

A Seattle source enrolled patients during active infection and followed them longitudinally. Trimming removed 0 bases at V and 10 bases at J, with 10 bases between. CDR1 and CDR2 (germline): SGHAT, FQNNGV. CDR3 length: 12 amino acids. Sequenced material: peripheral blood. The V gene is TRBV11-2, the J gene TRBJ2-7, with D maybe TRBD2 (6 bases). The sequence was collected from a woman aged 45-59 years with COVID-19, enrolled during active disease. CDR3 nucleotide sequence: TGTGCCAGCAGCTTAGATCGGGGGAAACAGTACTTC. Its protein product is CASSLDRGKQYF.